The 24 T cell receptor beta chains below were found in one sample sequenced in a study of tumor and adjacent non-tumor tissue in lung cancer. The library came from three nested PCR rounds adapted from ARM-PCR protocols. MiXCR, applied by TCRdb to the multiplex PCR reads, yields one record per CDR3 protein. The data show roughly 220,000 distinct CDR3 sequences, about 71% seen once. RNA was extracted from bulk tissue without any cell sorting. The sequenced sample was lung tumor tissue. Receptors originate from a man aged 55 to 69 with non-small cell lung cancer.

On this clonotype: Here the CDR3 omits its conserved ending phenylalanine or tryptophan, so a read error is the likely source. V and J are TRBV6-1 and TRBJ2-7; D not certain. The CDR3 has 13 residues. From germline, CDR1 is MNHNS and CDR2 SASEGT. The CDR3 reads CASNERQFWEQYI. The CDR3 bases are TGTGCCAGCAATGAACGACAATTCTGGGAGCAGTACATC.

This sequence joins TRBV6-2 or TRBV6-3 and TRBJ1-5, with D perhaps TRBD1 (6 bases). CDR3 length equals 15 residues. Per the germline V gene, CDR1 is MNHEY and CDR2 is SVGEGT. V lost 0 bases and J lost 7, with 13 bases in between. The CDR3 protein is CASSYSVGGRQPQHF. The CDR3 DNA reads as TGTGCCAGCAGTTACTCTGTAGGGGGTCGACAGCCCCAGCATTTT.

In DNA, the CDR3 is TGTGCCAGCATGGTGTTTAATCAGCCCCAGCATTTT. Its translation is CASMVFNQPQHF. The rearrangement uses TRBV6-6 and TRBJ1-5; no definite D call. Deletions cut 7 bases from V and 4 bases from J, with 8 bases between. The CDR3 runs 12 residues. The germline CDR1 and CDR2 sequences are MNHNY and SVGAGI (reference sequence).

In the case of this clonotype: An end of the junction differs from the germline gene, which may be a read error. CDR3 bases: TGTGCTAGCAGGCTGCCGGGACTAGCGGAAGCAGAGACCCAGTATTTC. Translation gives CASRLPGLAEAETQYF. The chain is built from TRBV11-1 and TRBJ2-5; 11 positions match TRBD2. This CDR3 has 16 residues. The germline V gene encodes CDR1 SGHAT and CDR2 FQDESV (reference sequence).

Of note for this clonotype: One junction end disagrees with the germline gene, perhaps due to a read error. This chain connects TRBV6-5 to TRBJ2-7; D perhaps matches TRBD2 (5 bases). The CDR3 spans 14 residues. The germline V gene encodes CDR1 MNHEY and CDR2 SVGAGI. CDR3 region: CVSRTPGPGNEQYF. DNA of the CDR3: TGTGTCAGCAGAACTCCGGGCCCCGGGAACGAGCAGTACTTC.

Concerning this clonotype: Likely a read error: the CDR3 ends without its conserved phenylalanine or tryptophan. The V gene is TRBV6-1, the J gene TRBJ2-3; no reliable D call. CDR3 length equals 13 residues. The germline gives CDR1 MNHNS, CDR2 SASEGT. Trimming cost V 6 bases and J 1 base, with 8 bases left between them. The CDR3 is CASRDPRTDTQYL. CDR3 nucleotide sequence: TGTGCCAGCAGGGATCCACGCACAGATACGCAGTATCTT.

The CDR3 here is CASSLWGAISYGYTF. Written as DNA, the CDR3 is TGTGCCAGCAGCTTATGGGGGGCGATATCCTATGGCTACACCTTC. V gene TRBV13 combines with J gene TRBJ1-2, with D possibly TRBD1 on 6 matching bases. This CDR3 contains 15 residues. Germline lookup yields CDR1 PRHDT and CDR2 FYEKMQ (reference sequence). V was cut by 2 bases and J by 4 bases, with 14 bases left in between.

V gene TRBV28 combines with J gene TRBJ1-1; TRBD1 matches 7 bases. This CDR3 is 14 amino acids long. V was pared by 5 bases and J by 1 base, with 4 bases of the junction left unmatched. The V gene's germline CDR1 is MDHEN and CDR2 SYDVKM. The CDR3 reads CASSRHRGNTEAFF. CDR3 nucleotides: TGTGCCAGCAGTCGACACAGGGGGAACACTGAAGCTTTCTTT.

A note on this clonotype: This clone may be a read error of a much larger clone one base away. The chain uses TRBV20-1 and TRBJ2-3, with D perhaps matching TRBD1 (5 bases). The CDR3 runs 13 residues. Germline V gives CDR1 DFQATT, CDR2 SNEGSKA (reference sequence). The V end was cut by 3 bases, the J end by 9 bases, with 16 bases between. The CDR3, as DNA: TGCAGTGCTAGCGGCGGAGACTGGGGCACGCAGTATTTT. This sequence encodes CSASGGDWGTQYF.

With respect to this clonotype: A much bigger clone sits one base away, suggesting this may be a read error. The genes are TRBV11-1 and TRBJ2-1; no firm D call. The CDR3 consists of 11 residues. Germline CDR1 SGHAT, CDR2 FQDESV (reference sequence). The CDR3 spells CASSLSSEQIF. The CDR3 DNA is TGTGCCAGCAGCTTGTCAAGCGAGCAGATCTTC. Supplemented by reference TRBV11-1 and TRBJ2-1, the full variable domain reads EAEVAQSPRYKITEKSQAVAFWCDPISGHATLYWYRQILGQGPELLVQFQDESVVDDSQLPKDRFSAERLKGVDSTLKIQPAELGDSAMYLCASSLSSEQIFGPGTRLTVL.

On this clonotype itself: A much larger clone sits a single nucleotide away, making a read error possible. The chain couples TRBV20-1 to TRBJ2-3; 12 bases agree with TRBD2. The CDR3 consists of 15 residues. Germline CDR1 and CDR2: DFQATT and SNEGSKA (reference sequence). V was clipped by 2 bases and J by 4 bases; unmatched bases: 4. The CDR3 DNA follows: TGCAGTGCTAGAAATCTAGCGGGGGGGCCAGATACGCAGTATTTT. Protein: CSARNLAGGPDTQYF.

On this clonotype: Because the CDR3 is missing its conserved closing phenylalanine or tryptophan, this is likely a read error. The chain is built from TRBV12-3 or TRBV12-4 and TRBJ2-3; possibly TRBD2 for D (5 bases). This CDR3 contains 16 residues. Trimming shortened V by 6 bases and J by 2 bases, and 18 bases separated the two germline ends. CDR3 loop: CASSHPRGRITDTQYL. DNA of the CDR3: TGTGCCAGCAGCCACCCCCGGGGTAGGATCACAGATACGCAGTATTTG.

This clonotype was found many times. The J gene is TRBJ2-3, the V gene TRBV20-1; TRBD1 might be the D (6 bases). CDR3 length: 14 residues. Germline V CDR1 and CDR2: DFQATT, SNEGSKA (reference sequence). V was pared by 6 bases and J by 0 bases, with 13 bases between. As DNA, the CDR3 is TGCAGTGCCAAAGATCAGGGGAGCACAGATACGCAGTATTTT. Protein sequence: CSAKDQGSTDTQYF.

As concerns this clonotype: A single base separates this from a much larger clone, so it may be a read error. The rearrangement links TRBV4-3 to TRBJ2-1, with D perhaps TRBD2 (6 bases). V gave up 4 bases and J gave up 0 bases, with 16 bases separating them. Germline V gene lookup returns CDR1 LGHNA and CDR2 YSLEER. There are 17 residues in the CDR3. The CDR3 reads CASSPVGGSSSYNEQFF. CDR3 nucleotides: TGCGCCAGCAGCCCCGTTGGGGGGAGCAGCTCCTACAATGAGCAGTTCTTC.

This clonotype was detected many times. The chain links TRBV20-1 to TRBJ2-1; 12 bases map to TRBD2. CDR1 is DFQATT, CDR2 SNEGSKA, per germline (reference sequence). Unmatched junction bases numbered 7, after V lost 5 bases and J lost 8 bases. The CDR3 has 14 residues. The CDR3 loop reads CSAALAGGPDEQFF. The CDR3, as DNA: TGCAGTGCTGCCCTAGCGGGAGGGCCCGATGAGCAGTTCTTC.

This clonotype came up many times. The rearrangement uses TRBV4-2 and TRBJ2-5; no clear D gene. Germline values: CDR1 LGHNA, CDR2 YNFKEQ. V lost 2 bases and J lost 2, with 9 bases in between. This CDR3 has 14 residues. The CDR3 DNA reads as TGTGCCAGCAGCCAACCCCTACGGCAAGAGACCCAGTACTTC. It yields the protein CASSQPLRQETQYF.

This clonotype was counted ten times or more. Written as DNA, the CDR3 is TGTGCCAGCAGCCCTAGGTTAGATACGCAGTATTTT. Its translation is CASSPRLDTQYF. The chain employs TRBV6-5 and TRBJ2-3; no clear D. Trimming stripped 6 bases from V and 5 bases from J, with 9 bases between. In germline, CDR1 is MNHEY, CDR2 SVGAGI. The CDR3 extends over 12 amino acids.

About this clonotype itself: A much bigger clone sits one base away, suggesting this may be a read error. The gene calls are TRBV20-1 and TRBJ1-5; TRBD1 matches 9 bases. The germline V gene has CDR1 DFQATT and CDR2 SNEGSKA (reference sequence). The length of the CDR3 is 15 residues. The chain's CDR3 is CSASVTGGKNQSQHF. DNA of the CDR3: TGCAGTGCTAGTGTTACAGGGGGCAAGAATCAGTCCCAGCATTTT.

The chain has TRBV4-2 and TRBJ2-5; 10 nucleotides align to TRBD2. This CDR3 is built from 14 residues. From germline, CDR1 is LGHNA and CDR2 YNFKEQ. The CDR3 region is CVCSQRLAGETQYF. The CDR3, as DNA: TGTGTCTGCAGCCAGAGACTAGCGGGAGAGACCCAGTACTTC.

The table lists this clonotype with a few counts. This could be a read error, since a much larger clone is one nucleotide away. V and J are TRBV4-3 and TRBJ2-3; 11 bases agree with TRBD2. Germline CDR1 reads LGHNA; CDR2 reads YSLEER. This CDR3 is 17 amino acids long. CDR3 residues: CASSQASSGGRTDTQCF. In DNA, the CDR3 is TGCGCCAGCAGCCAAGCTTCTAGCGGGGGGCGCACAGATACGCAGTGTTTT.

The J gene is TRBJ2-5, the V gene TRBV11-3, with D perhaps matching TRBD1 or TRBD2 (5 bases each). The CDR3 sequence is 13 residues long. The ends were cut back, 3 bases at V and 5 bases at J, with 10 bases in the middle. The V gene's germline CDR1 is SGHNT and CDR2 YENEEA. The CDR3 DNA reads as TGTGCCAGCAGCTTCGGGACGAGGGAGACCCAGTACTTC. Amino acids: CASSFGTRETQYF.

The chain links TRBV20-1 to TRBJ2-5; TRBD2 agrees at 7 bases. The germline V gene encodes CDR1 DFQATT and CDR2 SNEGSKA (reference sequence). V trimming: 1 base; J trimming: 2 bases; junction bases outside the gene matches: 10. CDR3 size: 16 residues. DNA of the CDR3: TGCAGTGCTAGAGTTCTACGGGAGGACCTGCAAGAGACCCAGTACTTC. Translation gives CSARVLREDLQETQYF.

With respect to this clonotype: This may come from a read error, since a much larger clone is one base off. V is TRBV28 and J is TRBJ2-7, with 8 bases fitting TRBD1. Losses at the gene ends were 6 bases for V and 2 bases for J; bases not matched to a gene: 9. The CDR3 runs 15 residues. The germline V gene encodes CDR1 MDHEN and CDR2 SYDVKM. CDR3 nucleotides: TGTGCCAGCAGCTCCTCTCGGACAGGGACCTACGAGCAGTACTTC. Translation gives CASSSSRTGTYEQYF.

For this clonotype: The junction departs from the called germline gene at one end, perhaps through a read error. This CDR3 reads CASSLEGGPGNTIYF. The DNA of the CDR3 is TGTGCTAGCAGCTTAGAGGGTGGCCCCGGTAACACCATATATTTT. The chain is built from TRBV11-2 and TRBJ1-3, with unresolved D. Germline lookup yields CDR1 SGHAT and CDR2 FQNNGV. The CDR3 length is 15 residues.